The present TCR beta chain was sequenced within a study of shared clonotypes between healthy human individuals (dated by TCRdb to 2020 to 2021). Regarding the research as a whole: The cohort comprised two women and three men aged 18 to 49 years. Leukapheresis yielded between about 0.85 and 10 billion PBMCs per donor. To estimate repertoire size and how much clonotype sharing occurs between individuals, the study deeply sequenced the blood TCR repertoires of roughly 5 healthy adults. Per donor, three plates each were used for CD4 naive and CD4 memory, two for CD8 naive, and one for CD8 memory. To increase sequencing depth and limit assay-specific biases, TCR repertoire library preparation and sequencing were carried out by different laboratories using diverse techniques.

Remarks on this clone: What this receptor recognizes is not known. The input lacks base qualities; no much larger clone sits a single base away.

The research as a whole found: Sampling was restricted to blood, and TCR repertoires in tissues likely differ from the TCR repertoires found in blood. Based on pairwise subsampling, the degree of clonotype sharing among donors was expected to be affected by sequencing depth. Estimated clonotype richness was generally larger for naive than for memory subsets. Across four donors, roughly 5.1% of naive CD4, around 3.5% of naive CD8, roughly 2.3% of memory CD4, and approximately 0.4% of memory CD8 clonotypes were shared. Compared with non-shared clonotypes, the clonotypes found in all four sorted-subset donors had higher generation probabilities. Incomplete sequencing was indicated by rarefaction of sorted-subset datasets, despite the large sequencing depth. Because the study included only a small number of donors, the genetic and exposure-history diversity represented was limited.

Using the deep immunoSEQ assay, multiplex PCR amplified TCR CDR3 regions from genomic DNA. Extracted genomic DNA from each cell subset was distributed evenly across all wells of several immunoSEQ 96-well plates, and each plate was treated as a replicate. For sorted subsets, around 200 ng genomic DNA, equal to tens of thousands of T cell genomes, was loaded into each replicate PCR. Purified libraries were quantified with a Qubit 3.0 fluorometer, sized on a Bioanalyzer 2100, and re-quantified with the KAPA Library Quantification kit. Every immunoSEQ 96-well plate was sequenced on a dedicated single-read 150-cycle Illumina NextSeq 550 flow cell. The original methods were these. The immunoSEQ output contained only junctional sequences without quality scores, so filtering could not match that applied to full-length reads. Sequences were annotated with PyIR, a Python wrapper for IgBLAST v1.9, and V/J genes and CDR3 were assigned using IMGT germline references. Reads were filtered out if the reads had weak V/J assignments (E-value above 1e-6), no CDR3, stop codons, out-of-frame junctions, or ambiguous translated residues. V3J clonotypes were defined as sequences sharing the same inferred V gene, J gene, and CDR3 amino acid sequence. Percentage overlap between repertoires was computed as shared unique clonotypes divided by the size of the smaller repertoire. Richness of each repertoire was evaluated using RTK rarefaction, the Chao1 estimator, and Recon v2.1 estimates of unobserved clonotypes. Generation probabilities were computed with OLGA for all TCRbeta clonotypes obtained by the gDNA method from four donors. TCRdb's version of the immuneACCESS table is confined to in-frame rearrangements and falls short of the full clone set. An unresolved V gene accounts for under half of the shortfall where checked; the remainder is of unknown origin. Clone size and the V and J calls come from that table; the DNA yielded D and trimming. This sample comprises under 850,000 clones, roughly 72% of them detected only once. The ten largest clones take up under 2% of the sample.

Healthy HIV-negative adults with no recently reported acute infections or vaccinations were included as donors. All donors were Caucasian adults living in Nashville, Tennessee, USA. CD4+ T cells were enriched by magnetic negative selection, after which naive cells were positively selected on CD45RA and the negative fraction was taken as the memory subset. Blood was collected by leukapheresis, and PBMCs were isolated by Ficoll-Histopaque density gradient centrifugation and then cryopreserved in liquid nitrogen vapor phase. Analytical flow cytometry was used to check the purity and quantity of each magnetically sorted T cell population. Genomic DNA was isolated from every sorted fraction and measured by UV absorbance on a Nanodrop 2000c. Spanning cysteine to phenylalanine, the CDR3 consists of 14 amino acids. Only CDR3 DNA is held: 42 bases, read in frame from base 1. The germline V gene encodes CDR1 MDHEN and CDR2 SYDVKM. Cut back by 6 bases and 2 bases, the V and J ends lie 14 bases apart.

This sequence originates from a woman younger than 45 in good health. Sequenced sample: memory CD4+ T cells sorted from blood. This sample's cell subset or site label indicates: CD45RA-negative fraction. The sequence links TRBV28 to TRBJ2-7, and the D gene may be TRBD2, 5 bases matching. CDR3 region: CASSPRLAPYEQYF. The DNA sequence is as follows: TGTGCCAGCAGCCCCCGGCTAGCCCCCTACGAGCAGTACTTC.